The T cell receptor beta chain under discussion was sequenced for a study of blood T cell repertoires in COVID-19. Looking at the study overall: COVID-19 samples collected from the United States, Italy and Spain covered acute and convalescent phases.

Clones were read by immunoSEQ multiplex PCR, and TCRdb kept only the in-frame ones, dropping some. The sample has 27,000 or so clones, roughly 80% seen once. Germline V CDR1 and CDR2: MGHRA, YSYEKL. The CDR3 is made up of 17 amino acids. Trimming stripped 6 bases from V and 0 bases from J, with 21 bases between. This clonotype originated in a man older than 75 with active or convalescent COVID-19. Sequencing was done on a sample of peripheral blood. V and J are TRBV4-1 and TRBJ2-7; D is unresolved. CDR3 residues: CASRENSGYAPSYEQYF. Written as DNA, the CDR3 is TGCGCCAGCAGGGAAAATTCAGGTTATGCACCCTCCTACGAGCAGTACTTC.